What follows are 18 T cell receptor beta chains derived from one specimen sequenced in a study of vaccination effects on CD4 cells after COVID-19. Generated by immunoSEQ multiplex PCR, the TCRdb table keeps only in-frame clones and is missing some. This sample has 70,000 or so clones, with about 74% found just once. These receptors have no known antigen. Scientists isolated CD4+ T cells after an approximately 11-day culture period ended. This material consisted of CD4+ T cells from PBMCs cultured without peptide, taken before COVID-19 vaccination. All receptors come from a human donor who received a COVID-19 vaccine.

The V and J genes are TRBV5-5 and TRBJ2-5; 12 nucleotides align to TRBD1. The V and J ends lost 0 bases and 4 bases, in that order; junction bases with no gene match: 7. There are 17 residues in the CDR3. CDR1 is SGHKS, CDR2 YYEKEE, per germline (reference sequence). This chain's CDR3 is CASSLVGTGGLGETQYF. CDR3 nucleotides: TGTGCCAGCAGCTTGGTCGGGACAGGGGGCTTGGGAGAGACCCAGTACTTC.

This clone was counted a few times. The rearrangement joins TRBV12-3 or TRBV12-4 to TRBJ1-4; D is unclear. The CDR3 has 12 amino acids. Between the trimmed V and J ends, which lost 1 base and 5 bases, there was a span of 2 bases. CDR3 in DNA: TGTGCCAGCAGTTTAGAGAATGAAAAACTGTTTTTT. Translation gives CASSLENEKLFF.

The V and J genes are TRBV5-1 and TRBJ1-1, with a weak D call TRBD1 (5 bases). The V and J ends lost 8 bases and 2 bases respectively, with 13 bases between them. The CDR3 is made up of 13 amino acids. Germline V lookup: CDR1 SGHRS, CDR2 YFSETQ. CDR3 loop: CASGTESNTEAFF. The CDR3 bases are TGCGCCAGTGGGACGGAGTCCAACACTGAAGCTTTCTTT.

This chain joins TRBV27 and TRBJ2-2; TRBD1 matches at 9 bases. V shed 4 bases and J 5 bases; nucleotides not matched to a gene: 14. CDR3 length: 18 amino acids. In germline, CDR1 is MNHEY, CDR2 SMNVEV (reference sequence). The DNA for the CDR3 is TGTGCCAGCAGTTATTCGCGCCACAGGGGGCATCAGACCGGGGAGCTGTTTTTT. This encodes CASSYSRHRGHQTGELFF.

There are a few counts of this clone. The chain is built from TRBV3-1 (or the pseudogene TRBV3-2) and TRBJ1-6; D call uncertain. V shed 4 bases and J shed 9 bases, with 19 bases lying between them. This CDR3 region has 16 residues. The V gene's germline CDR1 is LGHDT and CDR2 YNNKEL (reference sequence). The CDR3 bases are TGTGCCAGCAGCCGCCTTTTGCCGGGTTTTCGTTCACCCCTCCACTTT. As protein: CASSRLLPGFRSPLHF.

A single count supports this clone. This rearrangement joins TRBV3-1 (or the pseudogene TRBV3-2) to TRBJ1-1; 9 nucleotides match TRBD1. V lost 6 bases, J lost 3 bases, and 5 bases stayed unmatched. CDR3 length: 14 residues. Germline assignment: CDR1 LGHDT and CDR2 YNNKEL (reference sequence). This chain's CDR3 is CASRYRGLDTEAFF. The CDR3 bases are TGTGCCAGCAGATACAGGGGGCTCGACACTGAAGCTTTCTTT.

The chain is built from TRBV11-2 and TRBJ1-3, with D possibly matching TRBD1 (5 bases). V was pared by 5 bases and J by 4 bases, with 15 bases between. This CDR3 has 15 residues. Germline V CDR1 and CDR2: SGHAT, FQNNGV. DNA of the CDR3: TGTGCCAGCAGCCACGGCGGGGCAAGAGGAAACACCATATATTTT. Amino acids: CASSHGGARGNTIYF. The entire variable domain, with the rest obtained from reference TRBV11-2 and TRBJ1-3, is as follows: EAGVAQSPRYKIIEKRQSVAFWCNPISGHATLYWYQQILGQGPKLLIQFQNNGVVDDSQLPKDRFSAERLKGVDSTLKIQPAKLEDSAVYLCASSHGGARGNTIYFGEGSWLTVV.

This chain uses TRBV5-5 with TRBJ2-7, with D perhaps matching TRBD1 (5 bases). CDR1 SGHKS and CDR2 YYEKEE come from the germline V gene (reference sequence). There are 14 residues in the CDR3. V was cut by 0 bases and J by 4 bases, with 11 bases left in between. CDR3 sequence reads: CASSLGTHSYEQYV. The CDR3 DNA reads TGTGCCAGCAGCTTGGGGACACACTCTTACGAGCAGTACGTC.

The CDR3 loop reads CASSLAPDGPYEQYV. The CDR3, as DNA: TGTGCCAGCAGCTTAGCGCCGGACGGTCCCTACGAGCAGTACGTC. This chain connects TRBV7-8 to TRBJ2-7; D not resolved. The CDR3 totals 15 residues. Germline CDR1 reads SGHVS; CDR2 reads FQNEAQ. V was cut by 0 bases and J by 2 bases, with 11 bases left in between.

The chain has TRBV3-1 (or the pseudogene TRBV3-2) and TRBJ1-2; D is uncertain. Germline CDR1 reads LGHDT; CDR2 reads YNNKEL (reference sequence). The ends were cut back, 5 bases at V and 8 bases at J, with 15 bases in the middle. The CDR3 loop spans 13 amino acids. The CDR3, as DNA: TGTGCCAGCAGCTCGGGCCCCGACGGGGGCTACACCTTC. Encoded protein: CASSSGPDGGYTF.

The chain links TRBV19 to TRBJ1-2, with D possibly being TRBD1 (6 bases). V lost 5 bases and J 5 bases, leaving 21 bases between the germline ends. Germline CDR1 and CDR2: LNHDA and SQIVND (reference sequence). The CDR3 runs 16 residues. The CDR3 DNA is TGTGCCAGTAGTCCCCGTTCATTGACAGGACCATATGGCTACACCTTC. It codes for CASSPRSLTGPYGYTF.

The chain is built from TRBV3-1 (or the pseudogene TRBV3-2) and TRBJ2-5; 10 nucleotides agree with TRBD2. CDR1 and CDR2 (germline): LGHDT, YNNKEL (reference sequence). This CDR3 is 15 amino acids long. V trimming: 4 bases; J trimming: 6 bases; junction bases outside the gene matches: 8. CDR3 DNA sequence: TGTGCCAGCAGCCTTGGAGCGGGGGGGCAGAAGACCCAGTACTTC. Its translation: CASSLGAGGQKTQYF.

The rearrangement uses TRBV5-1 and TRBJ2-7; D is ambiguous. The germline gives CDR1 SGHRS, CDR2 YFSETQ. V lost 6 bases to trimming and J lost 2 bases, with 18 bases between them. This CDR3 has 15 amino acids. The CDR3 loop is CASTTGTLETYEQYV. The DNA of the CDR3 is TGCGCCAGCACCACCGGAACCCTAGAGACCTACGAGCAGTACGTC.

In nucleotides, the CDR3 is TGTGCCAGCAGTCTAGGATCCCGGGGGGCTGAAGCTTTCTTT. This codes for CASSLGSRGAEAFF. The genes are TRBV11-2 and TRBJ1-1, with a weak D call TRBD1 (5 bases). The CDR3 has 14 residues. V gave up 6 bases and J gave up 6 bases, with 17 bases separating them. Looked up from germline, CDR1 is SGHAT and CDR2 is FQNNGV.

The CDR3 is CASSQGVGGRTEAFF. CDR3 coding DNA: TGTGCCAGCAGCCAAGGCGTGGGGGGCCGGACTGAAGCTTTCTTT. The gene calls are TRBV3-1 (or the pseudogene TRBV3-2) and TRBJ1-1; tentatively, D is TRBD1 (6 bases). The CDR3 is made up of 15 amino acids. V shed 1 base and J shed 5 bases, with 14 bases lying between them. Germline V lookup: CDR1 LGHDT, CDR2 YNNKEL (reference sequence).

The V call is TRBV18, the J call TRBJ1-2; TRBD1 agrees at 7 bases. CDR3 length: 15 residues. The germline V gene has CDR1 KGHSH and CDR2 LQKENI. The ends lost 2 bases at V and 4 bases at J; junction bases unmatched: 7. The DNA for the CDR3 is TGTGCCAGCTCACCAGGGGCAGGGGGTTTCTATGGCTACACCTTC. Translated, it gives CASSPGAGGFYGYTF.

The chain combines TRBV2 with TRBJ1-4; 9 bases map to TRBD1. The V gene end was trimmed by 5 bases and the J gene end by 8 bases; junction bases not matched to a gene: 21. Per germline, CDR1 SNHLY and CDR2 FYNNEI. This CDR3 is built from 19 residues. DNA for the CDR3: TGTGCCAGCAGTAAATTACAGGGGGCGGGATCGCCAAAGGGAGAAAAACTGTTTTTT. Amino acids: CASSKLQGAGSPKGEKLFF.

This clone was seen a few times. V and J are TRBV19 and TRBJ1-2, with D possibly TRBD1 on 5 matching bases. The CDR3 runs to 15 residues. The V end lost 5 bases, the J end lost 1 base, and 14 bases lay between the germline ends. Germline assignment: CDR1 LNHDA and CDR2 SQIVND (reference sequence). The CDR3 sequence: CASSQTSQVNYGYTF. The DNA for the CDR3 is TGTGCCAGTAGTCAGACGTCACAGGTTAACTATGGCTACACCTTC.